This T cell receptor (beta chain) was captured by sequencing in a study of blood T cell repertoires in COVID-19. Across the study: COVID-19 samples collected from the United States, Italy and Spain covered acute and convalescent phases. PBMCs, B-cell-depleted T cells, or T cells provided the cDNA or gDNA that made up the material.

Study processing details: Estimation of nucleated cell counts relied on the amplification of reference gene primers. Data came from immunoSEQ multiplex PCR; TCRdb stores just in-frame clones and leaves some out. V and J calls and clone size are given by that table; D and trimming were obtained from the DNA. The sample yields roughly 200,000 clones, roughly 90% seen once. V was pared by 5 bases and J by 1 base, with 11 bases between. Per the germline V gene, CDR1 is ENHRY and CDR2 is SYGVKD. This CDR3 contains 14 residues. Material for sequencing was peripheral blood. The sequence came from a man between 18 and 29 years old with active or convalescent COVID-19. The chain carries TRBV10-3 and TRBJ1-1, with D unresolved. The CDR3 protein is CAISQSRPNTEAFF. The CDR3 DNA reads TGTGCCATCAGTCAATCCAGGCCGAACACTGAAGCTTTCTTT.